The 3 T cell receptor beta chains below all came from one sample that was sequenced in a study of cytomegalovirus exposure and HLA in healthy donors. 60 Vbeta and 13 Jbeta primers were used in PCR. The method was immunoSEQ multiplex PCR; TCRdb's version includes in-frame clones alone and lacks a portion of them. The sample has 110,000 to 150,000 clones; roughly 77% are singletons. The sample was PBMCs. The source is a woman aged 25 to 39 in good health and CMV-seronegative.

In the case of this clone: Other nucleotide sequences in the sample specify the same CDR3. This chain uses TRBV5-1 with TRBJ1-5; 7 nucleotides align to TRBD1. This CDR3 is 14 amino acids long. Germline V gene data show CDR1 as SGHRS and CDR2 as YFSETQ. J lost 6 bases, V lost 4 bases, and 7 bases had no gene match. The CDR3: CASSPTGAGQPQHF. The CDR3 DNA reads TGCGCCAGCAGCCCAACAGGGGCGGGTCAGCCCCAGCATTTT.

The chain links TRBV10-3 to TRBJ2-7, with 7 nucleotides matching TRBD2. Germline V CDR1 and CDR2: ENHRY, SYGVKD. After removal of 6 bases from V and 2 bases from J, the junction contained 16 bases not matched to a gene. The CDR3 sequence is 17 residues long. The CDR3: CAISASSGRARTYEQYF. The CDR3, as DNA: TGTGCCATCAGCGCTTCTAGTGGGAGGGCCAGAACCTACGAGCAGTACTTC.

Comments on this clone: This specimen includes other DNA sequences encoding the same CDR3. The chain links TRBV19 to TRBJ2-1; tentatively, D is TRBD2 (6 bases). Trimming shortened V by 4 bases and J by 3 bases, and 10 bases separated the two germline ends. Germline CDR1 and CDR2: LNHDA and SQIVND (reference sequence). The CDR3 totals 14 residues. CDR3 protein: CASSSGGDYNEQFF. The CDR3 nucleotides read TGTGCCAGTAGTAGTGGAGGGGACTACAATGAGCAGTTCTTC.